The clone carrying this TCR beta chain showed up just a few times. TCR analog templates of synthetic origin were spiked into each PCR. Generated by immunoSEQ multiplex PCR, the TCRdb table keeps only in-frame clones and is missing some. The table includes about 43,000 clones, 80% detected once. The data derive from a study of PD-L1 blockade in urothelial cancer. Study context: Patients previously received 0 to 3 chemotherapy regimens. Per blood sample, T cells had a median of approximately 150,000.

Stated time point: pretreatment peripheral blood. The study collected 1 to 8 samples per patient, pretreatment and on-treatment. The receptor's source is a man aged 60 to 69 with urothelial cancer. The sequencing used PBMCs, collected around atezolizumab (anti-PD-L1) treatment.

Written as DNA, the CDR3 is TGTGCCAGCAGTGGACACCCGGGACACCACTCCTACAATGAGCAGTTCTTC. Translation: CASSGHPGHHSYNEQFF. The rearrangement links TRBV2 to TRBJ2-1; maybe TRBD1 (6 bases). The CDR3 is 17 amino acids. V was pared by 4 bases and J by 0 bases, with 16 bases between. Germline CDR1 and CDR2: SNHLY and FYNNEI.